Shown below are 21 T cell receptor beta chains from a single sample sequenced in a study of monozygotic twins with inflammatory bowel disease. Reanalyzing the 5' RACE reads, TCRdb keeps one entry per CDR3 protein, without DNA. Here the sample table reports a few hundred thousand distinct CDR3 sequences. The sequenced sample consisted of blood. Source of these receptors: a human donor with ulcerative colitis or Crohn's disease, or a healthy co-twin of an affected twin (not recorded which).

CDR3 residues: CASSVGSDGAQPQHF. This chain joins TRBV9 and TRBJ1-5; TCRdb's D call, TRBD1, is unchecked because there is no DNA. Germline CDR1 SGDLS, CDR2 YYNGEE. The CDR3 is made up of 15 amino acids.

The CDR3 sequence is CASSLRPTGELFF. This rearrangement joins TRBV7-6 to TRBJ2-2. Germline CDR1 reads SGHVS; CDR2 reads FNYEAQ. The CDR3 consists of 13 residues.

The chain joins TRBV11-2 to TRBJ2-1; the D call of TRBD1 rests on TCRdb alone, since no DNA is present to check it. From germline, CDR1 is SGHAT and CDR2 FQNNGV. The CDR3 has 16 residues. Here the CDR3 reads CASSSSLGGGYNEQFF.

The gene calls are TRBV12-3 or TRBV12-4 and TRBJ2-5. This CDR3 comprises 13 residues. CDR3 in amino acids: CASSLVWGETQYF.

The chain joins TRBV5-1 to TRBJ2-4; the TCRdb D gene call, TRBD1, has no DNA to confirm it. The CDR3 length is 19 residues. In germline, CDR1 is SGHRS, CDR2 YFSETQ. This chain's CDR3 is CASSLGTGGSASAKNIQYF. The complete variable domain, with remaining parts taken from reference TRBV5-1 and TRBJ2-4, reads KAGVTQTPRYLIKTRGQQVTLSCSPISGHRSVSWYQQTPGQGLQFLFEYFSETQRNKGNFPGRFSGRQFSNSRSEMNVSTLELGDSALYLCASSLGTGGSASAKNIQYFGAGTRLSVL.

The chain employs TRBV18 and TRBJ1-2; TCRdb outputs TRBD1, but without DNA this stays unchecked. This CDR3 has 13 amino acids. Germline-derived CDR1 and CDR2 are KGHSH and LQKENI. The CDR3: CASSPEQGRAYTF.

The chain employs TRBV19 and TRBJ1-1. The CDR3 runs to 11 residues. The V gene's germline CDR1 is LNHDA and CDR2 SQIVND (reference sequence). CDR3 sequence reads: CASRILGEAFF.

This rearrangement joins TRBV20-1 to TRBJ2-1. The germline CDR1 and CDR2 sequences are DFQATT and SNEGSKA (reference sequence). This CDR3 contains 14 residues. CDR3 loop: CSAVTMASYNEQFF.

The chain links TRBV5-1 to TRBJ1-1; absent DNA, TCRdb's TRBD1 call cannot be checked. Germline assignment: CDR1 SGHRS and CDR2 YFSETQ. This CDR3 region has 14 residues. This chain's CDR3 is CASRTDGGIAEAFF.

The chain couples TRBV21-1 to TRBJ2-7; lacking DNA, the TRBD2 call made by TCRdb goes unchecked. TRBV21-1 is labeled a pseudogene. CDR3 length: 14 amino acids. This CDR3 reads CASSAPRGGYEQYF.

This chain connects TRBV12-3 or TRBV12-4 to TRBJ1-1. The length of the CDR3 is 15 residues. The CDR3 region is CASRPLGPSNTEAFF.

The V and J genes are TRBV24-1 and TRBJ2-7; TCRdb's D call, TRBD1, is unchecked because there is no DNA. The CDR3 extends over 16 amino acids. The germline gives CDR1 KGHDR, CDR2 SFDVKD. CDR3 residues: CATSGRGSDRIREQYF.

J is TRBJ1-1 and V is TRBV30. Per germline, CDR1 GTSNPN and CDR2 SVGIG (reference sequence). The CDR3 is 14 residues long. This chain's CDR3 is CAWSENSLNTEAFF.

The chain links TRBV6-5 to TRBJ2-3; the D call of TRBD1 rests on TCRdb alone, since no DNA is present to check it. CDR3 length: 12 residues. Germline CDR1 reads MNHEY; CDR2 reads SVGAGI. The CDR3 here is CASSPLVGTQYF.

The chain is built from TRBV4-1 and TRBJ2-2; TCRdb selects TRBD1, and the lack of DNA leaves this call unchecked. Per the germline V gene, CDR1 is MGHRA and CDR2 is YSYEKL. The CDR3 length is 16 residues. CDR3 in amino acids: CASSLDGTLNTGELFF.

V gene TRBV28 combines with J gene TRBJ2-5; no DNA is available, so the TRBD1 call from TCRdb remains unchecked. The CDR3 has 14 residues. Germline assignment: CDR1 MDHEN and CDR2 SYDVKM. This CDR3 reads CASKNRVGYETQYF.

V usage is TRBV3-1 and J usage is TRBJ1-2; TCRdb proposes TRBD1, but this gene call is untestable without DNA. Germline loops: CDR1 LGHDT, CDR2 YNNKEL (reference sequence). The CDR3 is 13 residues long. CDR3 sequence reads: CASSPRTGGGYTF. The full variable domain, its missing parts supplied by reference TRBV3-1 and TRBJ1-2, is DTAVSQTPKYLVTQMGNDKSIKCEQNLGHDTMYWYKQDSKKFLKIMFSYNNKELIINETVPNRFSPKSPDKAHLNLHINSLELGDSAVYFCASSPRTGGGYTFGSGTRLTVV.

The chain is built from TRBV28 and TRBJ2-6; TCRdb calls TRBD1, which cannot be checked without DNA. The germline gives CDR1 MDHEN, CDR2 SYDVKM. The CDR3 is made up of 17 amino acids. CDR3 sequence reads: CASKPLGVSSGANVLTF.

The CDR3 sequence: CASSLGDRADQPQHF. The rearrangement uses TRBV5-1 and TRBJ1-5; the TCRdb D gene call, TRBD1, has no DNA to confirm it. The germline V gene has CDR1 SGHRS and CDR2 YFSETQ. This CDR3 region has 15 residues.

The rearrangement joins TRBV11-2 to TRBJ2-2. The CDR3 runs to 19 residues. Per germline, CDR1 SGHAT and CDR2 FQNNGV. The CDR3 sequence is CASSLLTSDPELKDGELFF.

The CDR3 sequence is CAKSGLTSGDAGTDTQYF. The chain joins TRBV23-1 to TRBJ2-3; as DNA is missing, the TRBD2 call by TCRdb cannot be tested. Being an ORF, TRBV23-1 has a function that is uncertain. The CDR3 contains 18 residues.